This TCR beta chain was identified in a study of T cell responses to AZD1222 COVID-19 vaccine. CDR3 length equals 15 residues. Germline values: CDR1 SGHTA, CDR2 FQGTGA. Unmatched junction bases numbered 4, after V lost 4 bases and J lost 3 bases. Comments on this clone: What it binds is unknown.

Second doses were pooled across both intervals (about 4 or about 12 weeks). Whole-study findings and limits: AZD1222 recipients seropositive at baseline numbered only 6 or 7. Two AZD1222 doses significantly raised spike-specific TCR breadth and depth over controls.

The assay was immunoSEQ multiplex PCR, and TCRdb's table has in-frame clones only and misses some. The sample holds about 79,000 clones, 89% seen once. The source material was peripheral blood, sampled 28 days after the second AZD1222 dose. This receptor was identified in an adult who received the AZD1222 COVID-19 vaccine. The chain uses TRBV7-3 and TRBJ2-1; 9 bases match TRBD1. The CDR3 nucleotides read TGTGCCAGCAGCTCCGTGGGACAGGGCTACAATGAGCAGTTCTTC. It translates to CASSSVGQGYNEQFF.